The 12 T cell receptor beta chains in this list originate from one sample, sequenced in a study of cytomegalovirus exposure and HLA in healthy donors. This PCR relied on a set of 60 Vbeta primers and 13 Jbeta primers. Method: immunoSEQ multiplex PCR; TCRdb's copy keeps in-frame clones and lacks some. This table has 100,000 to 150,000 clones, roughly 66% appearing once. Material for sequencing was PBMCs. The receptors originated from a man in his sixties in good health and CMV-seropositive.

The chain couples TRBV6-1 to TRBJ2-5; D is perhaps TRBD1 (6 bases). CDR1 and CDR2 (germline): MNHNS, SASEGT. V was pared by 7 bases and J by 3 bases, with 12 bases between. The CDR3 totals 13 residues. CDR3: CASKLAGEETQYF. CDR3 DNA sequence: TGTGCCAGCAAATTAGCAGGGGAAGAGACCCAGTACTTC.

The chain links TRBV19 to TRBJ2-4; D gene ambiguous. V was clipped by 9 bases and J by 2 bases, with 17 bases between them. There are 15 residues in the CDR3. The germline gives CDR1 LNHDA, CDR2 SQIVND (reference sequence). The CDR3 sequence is CASSHSGRTKNIQYF. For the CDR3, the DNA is TGTGCCAGCTCGCACTCGGGTAGGACCAAAAACATTCAGTACTTC.

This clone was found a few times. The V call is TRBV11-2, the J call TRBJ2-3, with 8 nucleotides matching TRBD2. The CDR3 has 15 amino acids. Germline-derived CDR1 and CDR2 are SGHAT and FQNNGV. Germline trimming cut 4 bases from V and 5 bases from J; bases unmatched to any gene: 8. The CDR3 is CASSSGGGGRDTQYF. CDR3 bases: TGTGCCAGCAGCTCGGGGGGCGGGGGGCGAGATACGCAGTATTTT.

DNA for the CDR3: TGTGCCAGTCCCGGGACAAACCTTATGACTAATCAGCCCCAGCATTTT. It specifies CASPGTNLMTNQPQHF. This chain connects TRBV19 to TRBJ1-5, with D perhaps TRBD1 (6 bases). V gave up 8 bases and J gave up 4 bases, with 21 bases separating them. The germline gives CDR1 LNHDA, CDR2 SQIVND (reference sequence). This CDR3 has 16 residues.

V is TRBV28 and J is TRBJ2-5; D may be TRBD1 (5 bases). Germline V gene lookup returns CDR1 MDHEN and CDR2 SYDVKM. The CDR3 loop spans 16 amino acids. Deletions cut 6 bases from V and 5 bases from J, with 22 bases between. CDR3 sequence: CASSSLLSAGQETQYF. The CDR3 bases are TGTGCCAGCAGCAGTTTGCTTTCGGCAGGGCAGGAGACCCAGTACTTC.

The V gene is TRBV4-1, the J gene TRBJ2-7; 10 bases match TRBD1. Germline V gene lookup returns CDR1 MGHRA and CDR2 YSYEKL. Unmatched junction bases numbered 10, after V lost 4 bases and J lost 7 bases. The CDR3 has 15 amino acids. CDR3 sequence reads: CASSPKPGQGPEQYF. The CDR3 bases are TGCGCCAGCAGCCCAAAACCGGGACAGGGGCCGGAGCAGTACTTC.

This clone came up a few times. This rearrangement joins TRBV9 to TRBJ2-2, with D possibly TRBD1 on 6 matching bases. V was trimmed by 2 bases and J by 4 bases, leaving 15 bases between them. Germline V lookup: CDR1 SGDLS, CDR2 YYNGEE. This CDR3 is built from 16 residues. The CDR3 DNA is TGTGCCAGCAGCGTCCTGGGACAAGCCCGCACCGGGGAGCTGTTTTTT. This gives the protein CASSVLGQARTGELFF.

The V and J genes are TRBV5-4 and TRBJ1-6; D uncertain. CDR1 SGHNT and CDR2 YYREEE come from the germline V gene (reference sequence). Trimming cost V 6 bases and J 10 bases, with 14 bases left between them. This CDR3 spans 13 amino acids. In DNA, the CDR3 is TGTGCCAGCAAGAGCCTACCCCGATCACCCCTCCACTTT. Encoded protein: CASKSLPRSPLHF.

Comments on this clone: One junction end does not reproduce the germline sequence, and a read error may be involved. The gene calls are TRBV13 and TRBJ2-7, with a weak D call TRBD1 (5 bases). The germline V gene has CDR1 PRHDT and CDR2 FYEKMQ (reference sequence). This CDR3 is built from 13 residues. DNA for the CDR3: TGTGCCAGCAGCGACTCCGTTGGACACCCGTTTTGCTTC. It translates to CASSDSVGHPFCF. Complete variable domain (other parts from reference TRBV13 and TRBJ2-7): AAGVIQSPRHLIKEKRETATLKCYPIPRHDTVYWYQQGPGQDPQFLISFYEKMQSDKGSIPDRFSAQQFSDYHSELNMSSLELGDSALYFCASSDSVGHPFCFGPGTRLTVT.

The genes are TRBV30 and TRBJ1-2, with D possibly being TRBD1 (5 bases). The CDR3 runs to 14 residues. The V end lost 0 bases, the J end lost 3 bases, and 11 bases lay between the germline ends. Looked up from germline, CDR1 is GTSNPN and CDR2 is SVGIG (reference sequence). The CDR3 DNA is TGTGCCTGGAGTGTAAGGGGAAACTACTATGGCTACACCTTC. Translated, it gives CAWSVRGNYYGYTF.

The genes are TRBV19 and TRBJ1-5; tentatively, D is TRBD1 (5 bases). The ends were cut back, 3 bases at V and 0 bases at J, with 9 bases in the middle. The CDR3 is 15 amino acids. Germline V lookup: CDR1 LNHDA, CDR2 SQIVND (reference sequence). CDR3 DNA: TGTGCCAGTAGTATGGCTAGGGGTAGCAATCAGCCCCAGCATTTT. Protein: CASSMARGSNQPQHF.

CDR3: CASSPYYEQYF. For the CDR3, the DNA is TGTGCCAGCAGCCCTTACTACGAGCAGTACTTC. V is TRBV7-8 and J is TRBJ2-7; no reliable D call. With 5 bases removed from V and 3 bases from J, the gap between germline ends came to 5 bases. This CDR3 is built from 11 residues. In germline, CDR1 is SGHVS, CDR2 FQNEAQ.